This record covers a single T cell receptor beta chain. From the RT-PCR reads, TCRdb called clonotypes with MiXCR, one entry per CDR3 protein. Of about 960,000 distinct CDR3 sequences detected, roughly 18% appear once; the ten largest clones hold roughly 6.4%. These data belong to a study of patients and donors after allogeneic stem cell transplantation. Material for sequencing was blood, either unsorted or a sorted T cell fraction (not recorded which). The TCR comes from a human donor who was either an allogeneic HSCT recipient or a stem cell or donor lymphocyte infusion donor (not recorded which). It is not recorded whose cells these are; they may come from a transplant donor.

The CDR3, as DNA: TGTGCCAGCAGTTCGGACAAACGTTTCCCGAGGGGCAATCAGCCCCAGCATTTT. Translating gives CASSSDKRFPRGNQPQHF. V usage is TRBV11-2 and J usage is TRBJ1-5; D perhaps matches TRBD1 (5 bases). CDR3 length: 18 amino acids. Germline assignment: CDR1 SGHAT and CDR2 FQNNGV. V lost 6 bases and J 2 bases, leaving 23 bases between the germline ends.